Below are 27 T cell receptor beta chains sequenced from a single sample in a study of T cells of healthy individuals. TCRdb reanalysed the 5' RACE reads using MiXCR and keeps one entry per CDR3 protein. Counted here are 65,000 to 95,000 distinct CDR3 sequences, around 5.1% occurring once; the ten biggest clones make up roughly 7.1%. All receptors come from a female donor in good health.

This clonotype was seen repeatedly, ten times or more. The genes are TRBV9 and TRBJ2-1; maybe TRBD2 (6 bases). The CDR3 runs to 15 residues. In germline, CDR1 is SGDLS, CDR2 YYNGEE. V was pared by 0 bases and J by 5 bases, with 12 bases between. CDR3 nucleotide sequence: TGTGCCAGCAGCGTAGGTGTAGCGGTTGACAATGAGCAGTTCTTC. It encodes CASSVGVAVDNEQFF.

The gene calls are TRBV10-3 and TRBJ1-5; no clear D gene. Germline V CDR1 and CDR2: ENHRY, SYGVKD. Between the trimmed V and J ends, which lost 3 bases and 0 bases, there was a span of 3 bases. This CDR3 contains 13 residues. CDR3 coding DNA: TGTGCCATCAGTGATCGTAGCAATCAGCCCCAGCATTTT. This codes for CAISDRSNQPQHF.

This clonotype was recorded a few times. The genes are TRBV4-2 and TRBJ2-7; D is uncertain. The CDR3 loop spans 14 amino acids. Deletions cut 1 base from V and 6 bases from J, with 13 bases between. Germline V gene sequence: CDR1 LGHNA, CDR2 YNFKEQ. The CDR3 DNA sequence: TGTGCCAGCAGCCAAGCCCCTCGGGCAGCCGAGCAGTACTTC. This encodes CASSQAPRAAEQYF.

This clonotype showed up many times. The chain employs TRBV6-2 or TRBV6-3 and TRBJ1-2, with 12 bases aligning to TRBD1. Trimming removed 7 bases from V and 2 bases from J; junction bases left unmatched: 17. Germline V gives CDR1 MNHEY, CDR2 SVGEGT. This CDR3 is built from 19 residues. CDR3 nucleotides: TGTGCCAGCATCTCCCCCCGGGGGACAGGGGGCTCGTGGAACTATGGCTACACCTTC. This sequence encodes CASISPRGTGGSWNYGYTF.

This clonotype was observed at least ten times. V and J are TRBV7-6 and TRBJ2-3; tentatively, D is TRBD2 (6 bases). The CDR3 totals 16 residues. Germline-derived CDR1 and CDR2 are SGHVS and FNYEAQ. The germline V and J ends were trimmed by 2 bases and 5 bases, with 17 bases remaining between them. The CDR3 sequence is CASSLYSTRSIDTQYF. DNA for the CDR3: TGTGCCAGCAGCTTATATTCGACTAGGAGTATAGATACGCAGTATTTT.

The table lists this clonotype with many counts. The chain joins TRBV5-6 to TRBJ1-5; 8 bases align to TRBD1. Per germline, CDR1 SGHDT and CDR2 YYEEEE. The CDR3 is 17 amino acids. Trimming took 4 bases from V and 4 from J; bases not matched to a gene: 13. The CDR3 DNA sequence: TGTGCCAGCAGCCTTGCGCCGACAGGGGCGGCTAATCAGCCCCAGCATTTT. It is translated as CASSLAPTGAANQPQHF.

This clonotype was found a few times. This chain joins TRBV20-1 and TRBJ1-1; D call uncertain. CDR1 and CDR2 from the germline V gene are DFQATT and SNEGSKA (reference sequence). Trimming left V 0 bases short and J 4 bases short, with 12 bases between. This CDR3 contains 14 residues. The CDR3 here is CSARDRRVSTEAFF. CDR3 DNA: TGCAGTGCTAGAGATAGGCGGGTGAGCACTGAAGCTTTCTTT.

This clonotype was recorded a few times. This chain connects TRBV11-2 to TRBJ2-7; TRBD1 matches 7 bases. The germline V gene has CDR1 SGHAT and CDR2 FQNNGV. This CDR3 comprises 17 residues. The junction had 13 bases not matched to a gene; V was cut back by 1 base and J by 4 bases. CDR3 sequence reads: CASSLVLEGQRNYEQYF. The CDR3 DNA reads as TGTGCCAGCAGCTTAGTCCTAGAGGGACAGAGGAATTACGAGCAGTACTTC.

This clonotype was picked up many times. The chain links TRBV5-1 to TRBJ2-7; tentative D call: TRBD1 (5 bases). Germline V lookup: CDR1 SGHRS, CDR2 YFSETQ. This CDR3 comprises 14 residues. V lost 4 bases to trimming and J lost 5 bases, with 16 bases between them. CDR3 nucleotides: TGCGCCAGCAGCGGGCCTATGGGGCCCAACGAGCAGTACTTC. It codes for CASSGPMGPNEQYF.

The sample holds many counts of this clonotype. The rearrangement links TRBV7-9 to TRBJ2-7; D is perhaps TRBD2 (5 bases). The germline gives CDR1 SEHNR, CDR2 FQNEAQ (reference sequence). V dropped 7 bases and J dropped 5 bases, with 15 bases sitting between them. The CDR3 consists of 13 residues. Here the CDR3 DNA reads TGTGCCAGCATACCGCCGGGGATGGACGAGCAGTACTTC. This encodes CASIPPGMDEQYF.

V is TRBV7-9 and J is TRBJ1-4; unclear D gene. This CDR3 is 14 amino acids long. The germline V gene encodes CDR1 SEHNR and CDR2 FQNEAQ (reference sequence). Between the trimmed V and J ends, which lost 6 bases and 14 bases, there was a span of 22 bases. The chain's CDR3 is CASSKVQSTSFLFF. As DNA, the CDR3 is TGTGCCAGCAGTAAAGTCCAGTCAACCTCTTTTCTGTTTTTT.

This clonotype was found a few times. This chain links TRBV29-1 with TRBJ1-4; tentative D call: TRBD1 (6 bases). V was pared by 6 bases and J by 7 bases, with 12 bases between. The CDR3 spans 12 residues. Germline assignment: CDR1 SQVTM and CDR2 ANQGSEA. CDR3 in amino acids: CSVRDIGEKLFF. CDR3 DNA sequence: TGCAGCGTCCGGGACATAGGTGAAAAACTGTTTTTT.

This clonotype was recorded many times. CDR3: CASSLSGPSTEQYF. CDR3 DNA sequence: TGTGCCAGCAGTTTATCAGGTCCATCCACCGAGCAGTACTTC. The rearrangement joins TRBV27 to TRBJ2-7; D unclear. CDR1 MNHEY and CDR2 SMNVEV come from the germline V gene (reference sequence). Trimming shortened V by 0 bases and J by 6 bases, and 12 bases separated the two germline ends. This CDR3 spans 14 amino acids.

At least ten counts were recorded for this clonotype. The genes are TRBV27 and TRBJ2-3, with D possibly matching TRBD2 (5 bases). CDR1 is MNHEY, CDR2 SMNVEV, per germline (reference sequence). This CDR3 contains 13 residues. The ends were cut back, 7 bases at V and 0 bases at J, with 8 bases in the middle. CDR3 protein: CASIGISTDTQYF. The CDR3 bases are TGTGCCAGCATCGGGATAAGCACAGATACGCAGTATTTT.

In its sample, this clonotype was seen many times. The V gene is TRBV7-2, the J gene TRBJ1-1, with 8 positions matching TRBD1. CDR1 SGHTA and CDR2 FQGNSA come from the germline V gene. J lost 5 bases, V lost 8 bases, and 10 bases had no gene match. The CDR3 runs 14 residues. The CDR3 DNA follows: TGTGCCAGCGCGGGGGCAGGGGGCTATACTGAAGCTTTCTTT. The encoded protein is CASAGAGGYTEAFF. Based on the CDR3 plus reference TRBV7-2 and TRBJ1-1, the full variable domain is GAGVSQSPSNKVTEKGKDVELRCDPISGHTALYWYRQSLGQGLEFLIYFQGNSAPDKSGLPSDRFSAERTGGSVSTLTIQRTQQEDSAVYLCASAGAGGYTEAFFGQGTRLTVV.

V gene TRBV28 combines with J gene TRBJ1-5; perhaps TRBD1 as D (6 bases). V was pared by 5 bases and J by 0 bases, with 8 bases between. The CDR3 runs 14 residues. CDR1 MDHEN and CDR2 SYDVKM come from the germline V gene. CDR3 in amino acids: CASSGGHSNQPQHF. For the CDR3, the DNA is TGTGCCAGCAGTGGGGGACATAGCAATCAGCCCCAGCATTTT.

This clonotype was counted only a few times. The V and J genes are TRBV30 and TRBJ2-1; the match to TRBD2 covers 8 bases. The CDR3 loop spans 12 amino acids. Germline CDR1 GTSNPN, CDR2 SVGIG (reference sequence). The V and J ends lost 4 bases and 9 bases, in that order; junction bases with no gene match: 5. The CDR3 DNA is TGTGCCTGGACGGGAGGGCCGAGTGAGCAGTTCTTC. As protein: CAWTGGPSEQFF. The entire variable domain, with the rest obtained from reference TRBV30 and TRBJ2-1, is as follows: SQTIHQWPATLVQPVGSPLSLECTVEGTSNPNLYWYRQAAGRGLQLLFYSVGIGQISSEVPQNLSASRPQDRQFILSSKKLLLSDSGFYLCAWTGGPSEQFFGPGTRLTVL.

The chain uses TRBV5-1 and TRBJ2-1; TRBD1 matches at 9 bases. V lost 4 bases, J lost 0 bases, and 5 bases stayed unmatched. The CDR3 extends over 16 amino acids. From germline, CDR1 is SGHRS and CDR2 YFSETQ. The CDR3 is CASSIGQGSSYNEQFF. CDR3 bases: TGCGCCAGCAGCATTGGACAGGGGAGCTCCTACAATGAGCAGTTCTTC. The full variable domain, completed using reference TRBV5-1 and TRBJ2-1, is KAGVTQTPRYLIKTRGQQVTLSCSPISGHRSVSWYQQTPGQGLQFLFEYFSETQRNKGNFPGRFSGRQFSNSRSEMNVSTLELGDSALYLCASSIGQGSSYNEQFFGPGTRLTVL.

This clonotype was detected many times. The genes are TRBV12-3 or TRBV12-4 and TRBJ1-1, with 7 bases that match TRBD1. The V gene end was trimmed by 4 bases and the J gene end by 4 bases; junction bases not matched to a gene: 6. This CDR3 spans 14 amino acids. DNA for the CDR3: TGTGCCAGCAGTTCGACAGGGCATGCCACTGAAGCTTTCTTT. It yields the protein CASSSTGHATEAFF.

The table lists this clonotype with many counts. The rearrangement links TRBV6-2 or TRBV6-3 to TRBJ2-5; D is undetermined. V was clipped by 1 base and J by 0 bases, with 6 bases between them. Germline V lookup: CDR1 MNHEY, CDR2 SVGEGT. The CDR3 is 14 residues long. CDR3 coding DNA: TGTGCCAGCAGTTACTATAAGTACCAAGAGACCCAGTACTTC. It specifies CASSYYKYQETQYF.

This clonotype was seen only a few times. The chain carries TRBV30 and TRBJ2-4, with a weak D call TRBD2 (5 bases). Germline CDR1 GTSNPN, CDR2 SVGIG (reference sequence). Trimming removed 1 base from V and 9 bases from J, with 10 bases in between. The length of the CDR3 is 12 residues. CDR3 nucleotide sequence: TGTGCCTGGAGTGGACCCCGGGGCATTCAGTACTTC. This encodes CAWSGPRGIQYF.

Only a few counts were recorded for this clonotype. CDR3 nucleotides: TGTGCCAGCTCCCCTGTGGACTTAATCAACAATGAGCAGTTCTTC. It encodes CASSPVDLINNEQFF. This chain connects TRBV27 to TRBJ2-1; TRBD2 is a possible D gene (5 bases). This CDR3 spans 15 amino acids. From germline, CDR1 is MNHEY and CDR2 SMNVEV (reference sequence). The V gene lost 8 bases and the J gene lost 5 bases, with 19 bases spanning the gap.

With respect to this clonotype: Just one base apart from a much larger clone, this may be a read error. J is TRBJ2-1 and V is TRBV12-3 or TRBV12-4, with TRBD2 as a possible D gene (6 bases). V lost 2 bases, J lost 10 bases, and 18 bases lay in between. This CDR3 contains 15 residues. CDR3 DNA: TGTGCCAGCAGTTTATCGACGGGAGTCTCATTGGAGCAGTTCTTC. Protein: CASSLSTGVSLEQFF.

This clonotype was counted ten times or more. The chain uses TRBV7-9 and TRBJ2-5; D is ambiguous. The V end lost 3 bases, the J end lost 5 bases, and 16 bases lay between the germline ends. Germline-derived CDR1 and CDR2 are SEHNR and FQNEAQ (reference sequence). The CDR3 runs to 15 residues. CDR3 sequence: CASSFPPRVHETQYF. The CDR3 DNA is TGTGCCAGCAGCTTTCCTCCCCGGGTTCATGAGACCCAGTACTTC.

This clonotype was seen a few times. CDR3 in DNA: TGCGCCAGCAGCCAAGAGAGCCGGGGGGCCCAGTACTTC. Its protein is CASSQESRGAQYF. The chain has TRBV4-3 and TRBJ2-5, with TRBD2 matching 7 bases. The CDR3 has 13 amino acids. V trimming: 0 bases; J trimming: 9 bases; junction bases outside the gene matches: 4. The V gene's germline CDR1 is LGHNA and CDR2 YSLEER.

The chain couples TRBV5-5 to TRBJ2-7; D is undetermined. The CDR3 is 13 residues long. V shed 1 base and J shed 3 bases, with 8 bases lying between them. Germline-derived CDR1 and CDR2 are SGHKS and YYEKEE (reference sequence). Here the CDR3 reads CASSLRSVYEQYF. The CDR3 coding sequence is TGTGCCAGCAGCTTGAGGTCAGTCTACGAGCAGTACTTC.

This clonotype was recorded at least ten times. J is TRBJ1-2 and V is TRBV29-1, with 10 bases fitting TRBD1. The V and J ends lost 3 bases and 6 bases, in that order; junction bases with no gene match: 7. This CDR3 is built from 14 residues. Germline lookup yields CDR1 SQVTM and CDR2 ANQGSEA. CDR3 protein: CSVDRSGQGNGYTF. The CDR3, as DNA: TGCAGCGTTGACAGGTCGGGACAGGGGAATGGCTACACCTTC.